The present entry profiles one T cell receptor (beta chain) with its context. Other DNA sequences in the sample encode the same CDR3. The record originates from a study of OX40 agonist ivuxolimab in advanced cancers. This table comes from immunoSEQ multiplex PCR, and its TCRdb copy is limited to in-frame clones, with some not included. The sample lists 55,000 to 70,000 clones, roughly 84% seen once, with roughly 2% in the top ten. The J segment lost 7 bases and the V segment lost 3 bases, leaving 5 bases of the junction unmatched. Germline lookup yields CDR1 SGHRS and CDR2 YFSETQ. The CDR3 runs to 14 residues.

Sequenced here: CD4+ or CD8+ T cells sorted from blood, sampled in a trial of the OX40 agonist ivuxolimab. The chain has TRBV5-1 and TRBJ1-4, with TRBD1 matching 8 bases. The TCR sequence derives from an adult with an advanced solid tumor such as melanoma, head and neck, liver or kidney cancer. For the CDR3, the DNA is TGCGCCAGCAGCTCCGGGACAGGAGGTGAAAAACTGTTTTTT. Translated: CASSSGTGGEKLFF. Together with reference TRBV5-1 and TRBJ1-4, the CDR3 gives the full variable domain: KAGVTQTPRYLIKTRGQQVTLSCSPISGHRSVSWYQQTPGQGLQFLFEYFSETQRNKGNFPGRFSGRQFSNSRSEMNVSTLELGDSALYLCASSSGTGGEKLFFGSGTQLSVL.